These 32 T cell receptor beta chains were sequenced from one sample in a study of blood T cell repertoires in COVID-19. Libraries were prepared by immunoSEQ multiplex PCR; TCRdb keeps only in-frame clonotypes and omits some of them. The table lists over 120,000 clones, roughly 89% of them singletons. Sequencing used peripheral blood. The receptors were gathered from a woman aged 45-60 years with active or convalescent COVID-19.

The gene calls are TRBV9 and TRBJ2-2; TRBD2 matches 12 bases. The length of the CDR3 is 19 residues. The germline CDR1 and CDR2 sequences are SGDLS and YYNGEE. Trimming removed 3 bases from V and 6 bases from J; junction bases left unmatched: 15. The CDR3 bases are TGTGCCAGCAGCGAACTAGCGGGGGGACCCCGTCGAATGTCCGGGGAGCTGTTTTTT. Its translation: CASSELAGGPRRMSGELFF.

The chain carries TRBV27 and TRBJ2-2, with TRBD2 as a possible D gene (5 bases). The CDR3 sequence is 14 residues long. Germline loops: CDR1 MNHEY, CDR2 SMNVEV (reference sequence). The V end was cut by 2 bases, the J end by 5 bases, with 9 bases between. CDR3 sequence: CASSLNWETGELFF. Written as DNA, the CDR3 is TGTGCCAGCAGTTTAAACTGGGAGACCGGGGAGCTGTTTTTT.

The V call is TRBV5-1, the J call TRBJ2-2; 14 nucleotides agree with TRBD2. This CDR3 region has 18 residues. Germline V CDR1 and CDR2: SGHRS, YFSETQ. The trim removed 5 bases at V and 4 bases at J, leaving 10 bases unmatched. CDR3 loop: CASRGGTSGSGSTGELFF. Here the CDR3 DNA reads TGCGCCAGCAGAGGAGGGACTAGCGGGAGTGGTAGCACCGGGGAGCTGTTTTTT.

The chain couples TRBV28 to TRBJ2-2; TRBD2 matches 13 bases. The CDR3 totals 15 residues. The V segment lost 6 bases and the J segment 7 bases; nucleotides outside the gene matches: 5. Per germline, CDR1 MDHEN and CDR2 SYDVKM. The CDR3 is CASSRTSGSIGELFF. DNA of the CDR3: TGTGCCAGCAGCCGGACTAGCGGGAGTATCGGGGAGCTGTTTTTT.

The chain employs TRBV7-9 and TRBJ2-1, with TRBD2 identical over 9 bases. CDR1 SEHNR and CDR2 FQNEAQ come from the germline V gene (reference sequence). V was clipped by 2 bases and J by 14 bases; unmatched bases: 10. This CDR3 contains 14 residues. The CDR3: CASSLLAGSSGEFF. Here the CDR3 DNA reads TGTGCCAGCAGCTTACTAGCGGGATCAAGTGGGGAGTTCTTC.

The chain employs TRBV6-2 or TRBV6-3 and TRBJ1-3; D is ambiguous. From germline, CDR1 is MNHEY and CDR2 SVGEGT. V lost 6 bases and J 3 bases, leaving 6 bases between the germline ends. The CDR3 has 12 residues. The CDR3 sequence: CASSSNGNTIYF. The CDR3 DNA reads TGTGCCAGCAGCTCAAATGGAAACACCATATATTTT.

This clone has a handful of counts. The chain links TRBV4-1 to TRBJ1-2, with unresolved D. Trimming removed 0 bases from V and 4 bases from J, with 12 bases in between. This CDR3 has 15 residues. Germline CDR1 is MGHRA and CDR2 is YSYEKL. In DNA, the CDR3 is TGCGCCAGCAGCCAAGATAGCGGGGTTGGCTATGGCTACACCTTC. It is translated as CASSQDSGVGYGYTF.

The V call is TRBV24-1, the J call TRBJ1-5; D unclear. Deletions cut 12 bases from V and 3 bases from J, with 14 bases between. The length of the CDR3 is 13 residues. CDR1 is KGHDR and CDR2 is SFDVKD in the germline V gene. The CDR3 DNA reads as TGTGCCGCAAGCGAGGGTCTCAATCAGCCCCAGCATTTT. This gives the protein CAASEGLNQPQHF.

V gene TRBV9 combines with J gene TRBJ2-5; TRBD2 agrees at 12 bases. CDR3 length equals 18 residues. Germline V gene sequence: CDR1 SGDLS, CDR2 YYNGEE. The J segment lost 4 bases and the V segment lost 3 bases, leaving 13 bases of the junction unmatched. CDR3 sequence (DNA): TGTGCCAGCAGCGAGGGCACACTAGCGGGGGGCCGGGGAGAGACCCAGTACTTC. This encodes CASSEGTLAGGRGETQYF. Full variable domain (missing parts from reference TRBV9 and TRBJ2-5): DSGVTQTPKHLITATGQRVTLRCSPRSGDLSVYWYQQSLDQGLQFLIQYYNGEERAKGNILERFSAQQFPDLHSELNLSSLELGDSALYFCASSEGTLAGGRGETQYFGPGTRLLVL.

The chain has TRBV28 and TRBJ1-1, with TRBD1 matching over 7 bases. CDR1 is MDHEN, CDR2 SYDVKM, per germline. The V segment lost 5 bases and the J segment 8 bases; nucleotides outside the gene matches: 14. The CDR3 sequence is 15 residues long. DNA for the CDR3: TGTGCCAGCAGTCATACTGAAACCGGGACAGTAGAAGCTTTCTTT. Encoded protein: CASSHTETGTVEAFF.

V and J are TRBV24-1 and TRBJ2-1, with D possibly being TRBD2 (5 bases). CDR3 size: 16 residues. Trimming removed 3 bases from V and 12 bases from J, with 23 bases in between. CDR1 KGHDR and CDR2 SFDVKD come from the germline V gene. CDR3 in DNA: TGTGCCACCAGTGATGCTAGGACTCCCAGTCATTTATCGCAGTTCTTC. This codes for CATSDARTPSHLSQFF.

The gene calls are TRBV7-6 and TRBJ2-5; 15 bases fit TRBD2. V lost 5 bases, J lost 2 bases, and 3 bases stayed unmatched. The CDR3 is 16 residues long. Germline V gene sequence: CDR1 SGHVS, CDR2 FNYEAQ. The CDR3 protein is CASSLGTSGGQETQYF. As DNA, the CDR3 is TGTGCCAGCAGCCTAGGGACTAGCGGGGGGCAAGAGACCCAGTACTTC.

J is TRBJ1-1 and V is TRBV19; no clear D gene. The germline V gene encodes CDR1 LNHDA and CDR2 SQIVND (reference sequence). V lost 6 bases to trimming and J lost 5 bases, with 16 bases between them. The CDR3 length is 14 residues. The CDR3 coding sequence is TGTGCCAGTAGCCCCTGGGAGGAGGAGACTGAAGCTTTCTTT. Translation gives CASSPWEEETEAFF.

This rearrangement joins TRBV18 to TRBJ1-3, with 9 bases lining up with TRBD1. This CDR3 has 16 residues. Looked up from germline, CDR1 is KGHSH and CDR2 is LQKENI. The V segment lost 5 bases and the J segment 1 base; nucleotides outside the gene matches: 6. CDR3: CASSTTGGTSGNTIYF. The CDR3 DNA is TGTGCCAGCTCAACCACAGGGGGCACGTCTGGAAACACCATATATTTT. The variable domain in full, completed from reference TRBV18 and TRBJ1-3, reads NAGVMQNPRHLVRRRGQEARLRCSPMKGHSHVYWYRQLPEEGLKFMVYLQKENIIDESGMPKERFSAEFPKEGPSILRIQQVVRGDSAAYFCASSTTGGTSGNTIYFGEGSWLTVV.

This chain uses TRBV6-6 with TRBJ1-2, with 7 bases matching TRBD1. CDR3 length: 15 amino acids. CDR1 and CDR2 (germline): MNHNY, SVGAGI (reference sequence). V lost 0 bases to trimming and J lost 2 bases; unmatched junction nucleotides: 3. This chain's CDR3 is CASSYSDRMNYGYTF. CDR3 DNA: TGTGCCAGCAGTTACTCGGACAGGATGAACTATGGCTACACCTTC.

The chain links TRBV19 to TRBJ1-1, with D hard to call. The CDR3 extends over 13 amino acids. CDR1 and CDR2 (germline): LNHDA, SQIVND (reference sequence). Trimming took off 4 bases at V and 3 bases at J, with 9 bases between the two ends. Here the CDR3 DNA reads TGTGCCAGTAGTACCGGGGAGGACACTGAAGCTTTCTTT. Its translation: CASSTGEDTEAFF.

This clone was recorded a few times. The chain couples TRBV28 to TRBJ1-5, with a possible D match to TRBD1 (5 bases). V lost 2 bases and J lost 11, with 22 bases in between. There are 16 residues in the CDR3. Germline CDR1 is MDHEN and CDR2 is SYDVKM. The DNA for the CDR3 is TGTGCCAGCAGTTTAAGAGTGGGGCAGGGTTTCAAGACCCAGCATTTT. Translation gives CASSLRVGQGFKTQHF.

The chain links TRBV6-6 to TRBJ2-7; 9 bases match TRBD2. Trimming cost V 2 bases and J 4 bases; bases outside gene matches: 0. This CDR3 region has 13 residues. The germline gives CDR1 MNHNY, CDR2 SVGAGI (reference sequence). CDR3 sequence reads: CASSYTSGYEQYF. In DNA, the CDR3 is TGTGCCAGCAGTTACACTAGCGGGTACGAGCAGTACTTC.

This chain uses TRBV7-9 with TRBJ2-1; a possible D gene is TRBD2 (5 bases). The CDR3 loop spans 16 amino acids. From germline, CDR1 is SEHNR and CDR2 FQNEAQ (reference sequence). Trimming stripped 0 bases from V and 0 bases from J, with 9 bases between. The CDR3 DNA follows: TGTGCCAGCAGCTTAGCCGGGGATCCCTCCTACAATGAGCAGTTCTTC. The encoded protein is CASSLAGDPSYNEQFF.

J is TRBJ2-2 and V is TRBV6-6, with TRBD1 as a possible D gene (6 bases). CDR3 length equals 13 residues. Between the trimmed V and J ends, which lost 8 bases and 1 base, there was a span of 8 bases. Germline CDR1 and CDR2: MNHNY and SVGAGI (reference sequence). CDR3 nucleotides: TGTGCCAGCCTACAGGGGAACACCGGGGAGCTGTTTTTT. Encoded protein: CASLQGNTGELFF.

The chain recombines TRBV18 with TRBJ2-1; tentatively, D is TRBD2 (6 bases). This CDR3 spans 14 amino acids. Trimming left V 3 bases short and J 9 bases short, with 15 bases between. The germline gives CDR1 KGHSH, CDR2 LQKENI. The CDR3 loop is CASSPGTLIGEQFF. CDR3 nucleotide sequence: TGTGCCAGCTCACCCGGGACTCTGATCGGTGAGCAGTTCTTC.

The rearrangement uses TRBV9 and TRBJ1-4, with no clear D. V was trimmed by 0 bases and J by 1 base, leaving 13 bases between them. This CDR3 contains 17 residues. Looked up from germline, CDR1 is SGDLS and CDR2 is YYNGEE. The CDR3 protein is CASSVGFGRGTNEKLFF. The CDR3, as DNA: TGTGCCAGCAGCGTAGGGTTTGGTCGGGGAACTAATGAAAAACTGTTTTTT.

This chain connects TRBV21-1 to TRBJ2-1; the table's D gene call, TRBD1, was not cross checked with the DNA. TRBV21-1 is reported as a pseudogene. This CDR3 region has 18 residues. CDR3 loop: CASTTGTGGREGYNEQFF. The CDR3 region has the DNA TGTGCCAGCACCACCGGGACAGGGGGTAGAGAGGGCTACAATGAGCAGTTCTTC.

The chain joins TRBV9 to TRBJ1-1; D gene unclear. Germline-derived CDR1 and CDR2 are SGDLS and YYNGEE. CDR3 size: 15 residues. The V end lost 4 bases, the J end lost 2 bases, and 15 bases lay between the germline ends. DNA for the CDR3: TGTGCCAGCAGCCCCGGGCGGAGGTTAAACACTGAAGCTTTCTTT. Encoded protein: CASSPGRRLNTEAFF.

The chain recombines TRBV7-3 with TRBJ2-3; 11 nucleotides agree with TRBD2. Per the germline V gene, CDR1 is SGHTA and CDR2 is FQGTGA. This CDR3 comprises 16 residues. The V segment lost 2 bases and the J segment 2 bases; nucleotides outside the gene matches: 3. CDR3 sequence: CASSLLAGGFTDTQYF. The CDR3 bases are TGTGCCAGCAGCTTATTAGCGGGGGGGTTCACAGATACGCAGTATTTT.

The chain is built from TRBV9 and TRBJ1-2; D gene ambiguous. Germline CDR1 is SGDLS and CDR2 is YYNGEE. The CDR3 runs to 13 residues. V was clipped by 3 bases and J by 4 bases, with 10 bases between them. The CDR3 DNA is TGTGCCAGCAGCGACGGGTTGGGCTATGGCTACACCTTC. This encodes CASSDGLGYGYTF.

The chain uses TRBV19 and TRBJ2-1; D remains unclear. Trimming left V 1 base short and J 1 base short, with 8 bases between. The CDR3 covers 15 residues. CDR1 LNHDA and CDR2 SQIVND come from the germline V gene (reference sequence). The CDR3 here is CASSIARNSYNEQFF. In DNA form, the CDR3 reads TGTGCCAGTAGTATAGCGAGGAATTCCTACAATGAGCAGTTCTTC.

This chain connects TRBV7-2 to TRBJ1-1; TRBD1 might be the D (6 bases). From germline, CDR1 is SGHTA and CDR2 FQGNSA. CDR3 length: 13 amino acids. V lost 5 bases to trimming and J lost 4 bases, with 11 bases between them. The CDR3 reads CASSEGVGTEAFF. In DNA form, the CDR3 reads TGTGCCAGCAGCGAGGGGGTAGGCACTGAAGCTTTCTTT.

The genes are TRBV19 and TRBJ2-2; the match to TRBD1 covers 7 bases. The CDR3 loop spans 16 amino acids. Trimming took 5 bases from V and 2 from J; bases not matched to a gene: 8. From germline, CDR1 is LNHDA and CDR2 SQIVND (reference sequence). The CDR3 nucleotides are TGTGCCAGTAGTTCCCCAAGACAGGGCAACACCGGGGAGCTGTTTTTT. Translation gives CASSSPRQGNTGELFF. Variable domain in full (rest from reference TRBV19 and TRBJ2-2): DGGITQSPKYLFRKEGQNVTLSCEQNLNHDAMYWYRQDPGQGLRLIYYSQIVNDFQKGDIAEGYSVSREKKESFPLTVTSAQKNPTAFYLCASSSPRQGNTGELFFGEGSRLTVL.

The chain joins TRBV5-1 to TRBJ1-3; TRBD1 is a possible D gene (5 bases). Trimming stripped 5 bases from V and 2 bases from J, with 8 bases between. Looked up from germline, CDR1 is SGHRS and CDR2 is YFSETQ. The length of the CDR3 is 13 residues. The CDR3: CASRQGAGNTIYF. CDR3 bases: TGCGCCAGCAGGCAAGGGGCTGGAAACACCATATATTTT. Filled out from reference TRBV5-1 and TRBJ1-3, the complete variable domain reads KAGVTQTPRYLIKTRGQQVTLSCSPISGHRSVSWYQQTPGQGLQFLFEYFSETQRNKGNFPGRFSGRQFSNSRSEMNVSTLELGDSALYLCASRQGAGNTIYFGEGSWLTVV.

This CDR3 reads CATSRVGSGTDTQYF. Here the CDR3 DNA reads TGTGCCACCAGCAGAGTTGGTTCAGGCACAGATACGCAGTATTTT. V and J are TRBV15 and TRBJ2-3, with unresolved D. CDR3 length: 15 residues. V was trimmed by 1 base and J by 1 base, leaving 9 bases between them. Germline CDR1 reads LNHNV; CDR2 reads YYDKDF (reference sequence). Based on the CDR3 plus reference TRBV15 and TRBJ2-3, the full variable domain is DAMVIQNPRYQVTQFGKPVTLSCSQTLNHNVMYWYQQKSSQAPKLLFHYYDKDFNNEADTPDNFQSRRPNTSFCFLDIRSPGLGDTAMYLCATSRVGSGTDTQYFGPGTRLTVL.

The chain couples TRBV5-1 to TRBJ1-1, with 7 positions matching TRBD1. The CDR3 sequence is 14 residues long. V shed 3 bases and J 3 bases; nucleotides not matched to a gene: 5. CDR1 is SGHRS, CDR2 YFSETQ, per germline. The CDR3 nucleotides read TGCGCCAGCAGCTCTACGACAGGGTACACTGAAGCTTTCTTT. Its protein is CASSSTTGYTEAFF.